This T cell receptor beta chain was obtained from a study of CD8 T cells in Susac syndrome. Looked up from germline, CDR1 is MDHEN and CDR2 is SYDVKM. Trimming at V came to 10 bases and at J to 1 base, leaving 6 bases not matched to a gene. The CDR3 runs to 14 residues. Sequencing of TCR beta drew on CD8+ and CD4+ T cells from blood. FACS enriched CD8+ TEMRA cells, while bulk CD8+ and CD4+ were negatively isolated. The RNA, about 0.5 to 1 ug, was put through reverse transcription using random hexamers. An immunoSEQ multiplex PCR amplified TCR beta CDR3 over 54 Vbeta and 13 Jbeta. TCRdb fed the immunoSEQ multiplex PCR reads into MiXCR, producing one record per CDR3 protein. The sample contains some 260,000 distinct CDR3 sequences, about 88% of which appear only once.

The rearrangement links TRBV28 to TRBJ2-2; 7 bases align to TRBD2. This sequence was found in a human donor with multiple sclerosis. The sequenced material came from CD8+ T cells from PBMCs. CDR3 DNA sequence: TGTGCCACAGAAGCGGGGATGAACACCGGGGAGCTGTTTTTT. Its protein is CATEAGMNTGELFF.